A single sample is the source of the 18 T cell receptor beta chains below, sequenced in a study of post-analysis software for immune sequencing data. The TCR beta cDNA libraries contained unique molecular identifiers. MiXCR, run by TCRdb on the PCR reads, gives a single entry per CDR3 protein. The table shows roughly 700,000 distinct CDR3 sequences, with 25% to 30% occurring only once. General observations from the study: In patients, about 5 TRBV segments were more frequent than in controls, with TRBV5-6, TRBV5-1 and TRBV20-1 among them.

Their target antigens are unknown. The sample taken for sequencing was blood. These receptors all come from a girl aged 5 to 17 with multiple sclerosis.

The chain carries TRBV6-1 and TRBJ2-7, with TRBD2 as a possible D gene (6 bases). V was shortened by 3 bases and J by 2 bases, with 8 bases between the two germline ends. Per germline, CDR1 MNHNS and CDR2 SASEGT. CDR3 length: 13 amino acids. CDR3 sequence (DNA): TGTGCCAGCAGTGAGGGGGGAACCTACGAGCAGTACTTC. Its protein product is CASSEGGTYEQYF.

This clonotype has more than one count but fewer than ten. The rearrangement uses TRBV7-2 and TRBJ2-5, with TRBD2 identical over 7 bases. Germline loops: CDR1 SGHTA, CDR2 FQGNSA. V lost 4 bases and J lost 5; bases outside the gene matches: 13. The CDR3 is 16 amino acids. CDR3 in amino acids: CASSSKSGNYRETQYF. The CDR3 DNA is TGTGCCAGCAGCTCGAAGAGCGGGAACTACCGGGAGACCCAGTACTTC. The whole variable domain, filled in from reference TRBV7-2 and TRBJ2-5, reads GAGVSQSPSNKVTEKGKDVELRCDPISGHTALYWYRQSLGQGLEFLIYFQGNSAPDKSGLPSDRFSAERTGGSVSTLTIQRTQQEDSAVYLCASSSKSGNYRETQYFGPGTRLLVL.

The chain recombines TRBV7-8 with TRBJ2-4; perhaps D is TRBD1 or TRBD2 (5 bases each). CDR3 length: 15 amino acids. Germline-derived CDR1 and CDR2 are SGHVS and FQNEAQ. V was shortened by 1 base and J by 13 bases, with 20 bases between the two germline ends. As DNA, the CDR3 is TGTGCCAGCAGCTTAGGACTGCCGCCGGTGGGGGAGCAGTACTTC. It translates to CASSLGLPPVGEQYF. Full variable domain (missing parts from reference TRBV7-8 and TRBJ2-4): GAGVSQSPRYKVAKRGQDVALRCDPISGHVSLFWYQQALGQGPEFLTYFQNEAQLDKSGLPSDRFFAERPEGSVSTLKIQRTQQEDSAVYLCASSLGLPPVGEQYFGAGTRLSVL.

The V gene is TRBV28, the J gene TRBJ2-1; 9 nucleotides line up with TRBD2. The CDR3 consists of 15 residues. J gave up 2 bases and V 3 bases, and 2 bases lay outside the gene matches. CDR1 and CDR2 from the germline V gene are MDHEN and SYDVKM. The CDR3, as DNA: TGTGCCAGCAGTTTGGCTAGCGGGGCCTACAATGAGCAGTTCTTC. It specifies CASSLASGAYNEQFF.

This sequence joins TRBV11-2 and TRBJ2-4; 7 positions agree with TRBD2. Judging by the DNA end, TRBJ2-7 fits better; the J call may be wrong. CDR3 length: 15 residues. CDR1 SGHAT and CDR2 FQNNGV come from the germline V gene. DNA of the CDR3: TGTGCCAGCAGCCCGCTAGTCGGCGGGAGTTACGAGCAGTACTTC. Translating gives CASSPLVGGSYEQYF.

This clonotype was recorded many times. The chain has TRBV27 and TRBJ2-7; D is unclear. Germline V lookup: CDR1 MNHEY, CDR2 SMNVEV (reference sequence). CDR3 length: 15 amino acids. V was pared by 2 bases and J by 0 bases, with 11 bases between. CDR3: CASSLREQSSYEQYF. For the CDR3, the DNA is TGTGCCAGCAGTTTACGCGAACAGAGCTCCTACGAGCAGTACTTC.

The V call is TRBV7-2, the J call TRBJ2-1; D may be TRBD2 (5 bases). Germline V gene data show CDR1 as SGHTA and CDR2 as FQGNSA. Trimming took 6 bases from V and 5 from J, leaving 17 bases between them. CDR3 size: 15 residues. The CDR3 here is CASRGTAARDNEQFF. CDR3 nucleotides: TGTGCCAGCAGGGGTACAGCGGCTAGAGACAATGAGCAGTTCTTC.

As for this clonotype: Since the CDR3 does not end with the conserved phenylalanine or tryptophan, this likely comes from a read error. The genes are TRBV12-3 or TRBV12-4 and TRBJ2-3, with 7 bases aligning to TRBD2. Trimming cost V 3 bases and J 4 bases; bases outside gene matches: 1. The CDR3 totals 13 residues. As DNA, the CDR3 is TGTGCCAGCAGTTTCCGGGGGGCAGATACGCAGTATTCT. Residues: CASSFRGADTQYS.

The J gene is TRBJ2-3, the V gene TRBV5-1, with D tentatively TRBD2 (5 bases). Germline-derived CDR1 and CDR2 are SGHRS and YFSETQ. The CDR3 consists of 15 residues. V was shortened by 3 bases and J by 6 bases, with 17 bases between the two germline ends. The CDR3 spells CASSSSRNRGDTQYF. The CDR3 region has the DNA TGCGCCAGCAGCTCCTCCAGAAACCGCGGGGATACGCAGTATTTT. Based on the CDR3 plus reference TRBV5-1 and TRBJ2-3, the full variable domain is KAGVTQTPRYLIKTRGQQVTLSCSPISGHRSVSWYQQTPGQGLQFLFEYFSETQRNKGNFPGRFSGRQFSNSRSEMNVSTLELGDSALYLCASSSSRNRGDTQYFGPGTRLTVL.

This clonotype was counted a few times. The chain links TRBV19 to TRBJ1-2; D gene unclear. This CDR3 is 14 amino acids long. CDR1 is LNHDA, CDR2 SQIVND, per germline (reference sequence). Trimming pared 4 bases from V and 2 bases from J, leaving 11 bases between. The CDR3 nucleotides are TGTGCCAGTAGTAGGGAATCGGGAAACTATGGCTACACCTTC. Amino acids: CASSRESGNYGYTF. The variable domain in full, completed from reference TRBV19 and TRBJ1-2, reads DGGITQSPKYLFRKEGQNVTLSCEQNLNHDAMYWYRQDPGQGLRLIYYSQIVNDFQKGDIAEGYSVSREKKESFPLTVTSAQKNPTAFYLCASSRESGNYGYTFGSGTRLTVV.

The chain links TRBV4-3 to TRBJ2-2; no definite D call. V lost 4 bases and J lost 1, with 16 bases in between. The CDR3 is 17 amino acids. CDR1 is LGHNA and CDR2 is YSLEER in the germline V gene. The CDR3 reads CASSPSGRSLNTGELFF. The CDR3 bases are TGCGCCAGCAGCCCAAGTGGGCGATCTTTGAACACCGGGGAGCTGTTTTTT.

With respect to this clonotype: A much larger clone is a single base away; this may be a read error. This chain connects TRBV29-1 to TRBJ2-1; 7 nucleotides line up with TRBD1. This CDR3 comprises 15 residues. Germline V gene data show CDR1 as SQVTM and CDR2 as ANQGSEA. DNA of the CDR3: TGCGGCGTCCCCGGGGCAGGGGGTCCCCCAAATGAGCAGTTCTTC. This sequence encodes CGVPGAGGPPNEQFF.

This clonotype was observed a few times. The chain links TRBV28 to TRBJ2-7, with a tentative D call TRBD2 (6 bases). The V gene lost 7 bases and the J gene lost 6 bases, with 13 bases spanning the gap. This CDR3 has 12 residues. Germline CDR1 and CDR2: MDHEN and SYDVKM. This CDR3 reads CASKPSGGEQYF. The CDR3 DNA sequence: TGTGCCAGCAAACCCTCCGGGGGCGAGCAGTACTTC. The full variable domain, with the rest looked up from reference TRBV28 and TRBJ2-7, is DVKVTQSSRYLVKRTGEKVFLECVQDMDHENMFWYRQDPGLGLRLIYFSYDVKMKEKGDIPEGYSVSREKKERFSLILESASTNQTSMYLCASKPSGGEQYFGPGTRLTVT.

J is TRBJ2-5 and V is TRBV20-1; D is unresolved. The germline gives CDR1 DFQATT, CDR2 SNEGSKA (reference sequence). Trimming removed 2 bases at V and 5 bases at J, with 9 bases between. The CDR3 extends over 12 amino acids. CDR3 DNA sequence: TGCAGTGCTAGACACATAATGGAGACCCAGTACTTC. It specifies CSARHIMETQYF.

The chain couples TRBV28 to TRBJ2-7; D perhaps matches TRBD1 (6 bases). Deletions cut 2 bases from V and 0 bases from J, with 14 bases between. Looked up from germline, CDR1 is MDHEN and CDR2 is SYDVKM. The CDR3 consists of 16 residues. The CDR3 protein is CASSLDRWGHSYEQYF. The DNA of the CDR3 is TGTGCCAGCAGTTTAGACCGGTGGGGGCACTCCTACGAGCAGTACTTC.

The rearrangement uses TRBV7-9 and TRBJ2-1, with TRBD1 as a possible D gene (6 bases). Germline CDR1 is SEHNR and CDR2 is FQNEAQ (reference sequence). With 5 bases removed from V and 7 bases from J, the gap between germline ends came to 18 bases. The CDR3 is 15 residues long. The CDR3 DNA reads as TGTGCCAGCAGCCCTCAGGGGCCAGCCATGAATGAGCAGTTCTTC. It translates to CASSPQGPAMNEQFF.

This chain links TRBV9 with TRBJ2-3; 10 bases line up with TRBD2. Trimming cost V 5 bases and J 10 bases; bases outside gene matches: 10. The CDR3 length is 14 residues. Germline lookup yields CDR1 SGDLS and CDR2 YYNGEE. Here the CDR3 reads CASRPGLATEAQYF. The CDR3 DNA is TGTGCCAGCAGACCGGGACTAGCGACGGAGGCGCAGTATTTT.

This chain links TRBV9 with TRBJ2-5; D gene ambiguous. There are 15 residues in the CDR3. Between the trimmed V and J ends, which lost 0 bases and 1 base, there was a span of 10 bases. CDR1 SGDLS and CDR2 YYNGEE come from the germline V gene. The CDR3 DNA sequence: TGTGCCAGCAGCGTAGCTACGGCCGGCCAAGAGACCCAGTACTTC. Translation: CASSVATAGQETQYF.